These T cell receptor beta chains were read from a single sample in a study of T cell repertoires in cytomegalovirus infection. MiXCR, applied by TCRdb to the reads, yields one record per CDR3 protein. This table has about 180,000 distinct CDR3 sequences, approximately 14% appearing once. The sample taken for sequencing was PBMCs. The receptors come from a human donor in good health (CMV status not recorded). Some clones in this sample may be carry-over from other donors' samples. The CDR3 runs from the conserved cysteine through the conserved F or W.

j_gene | v_gene | CDR3aa
TRBJ2-2 | TRBV7-2 | CASSSDRRYTGELFF
TRBJ2-6 | TRBV28 | CATETGTGLTGANVLTF
TRBJ2-2 | TRBV7-3 | CASRTVNTGELFF
TRBJ2-1 | TRBV7-9 | CAVGGGLYNEQFF
TRBJ2-7 | TRBV7-2 | CASSSNPGPFLSYEQYF
TRBJ2-2 | TRBV7-9 | CASSLGGSGELFF
TRBJ1-2 | TRBV6-5 | CASSYSGVDGYTF
TRBJ2-6 | TRBV29-1 | CSVETRGGGGTQSSGANVLTF
TRBJ1-1 | TRBV7-8 | CASSTTGPNTEAFF
TRBJ2-1 | TRBV7-9 | CASSLDGGVNEQFF
TRBJ1-3 | TRBV29-1 | CSVEGRTGISGNTIYF
TRBJ2-1 | TRBV7-8 | CASSLAPASGSEQFF
TRBJ1-2 | TRBV11-1 | CASSFSRGRRVGYTF
TRBJ2-4 | TRBV6-5 | CATQSRQNIQYF
TRBJ2-1 | TRBV7-8 | CASSSPSGRREDEQFF
TRBJ1-5 | TRBV7-9 | CASSSSYGDNQPQHF
TRBJ1-1 | TRBV29-1 | CSVQFSIPTEAFF
TRBJ2-2 | TRBV7-2 | CASSPRLAGGTGELFF
TRBJ1-5 | TRBV5-6 | CASSVSGTGPFSNQPQHF
TRBJ1-5 | TRBV27 | CASKESPSNQPQHF
TRBJ2-3 | TRBV6-6 | CASSPGTGGGTDTQYF
TRBJ1-5 | TRBV20-1 | CSAREAKTGQPQHF
TRBJ2-1 | TRBV28 | CASSAQGGNEQFF
TRBJ2-5 | TRBV28 | CASSFLSGTGQETQYF
TRBJ2-5 | TRBV5-1 | CASSLGRAETQYF
TRBJ2-7 | TRBV6-2/TRBV6-3 | CAITRLHGSYEQYF
TRBJ1-1 | TRBV14 | CASSQKAGTGGRIYTEAFF
TRBJ2-1 | TRBV7-2 | CASSPGWGSTYNEQFF
TRBJ2-3 | TRBV14 | CASSQVLAGGEDTQYF
TRBJ1-5 | TRBV12-3/TRBV12-4 | CASSWAPKGSSNQPQHF
TRBJ2-1 | TRBV12-3/TRBV12-4 | CASTQGPSYNEQFF
TRBJ1-2 | TRBV12-3/TRBV12-4 | CASRPDRSYGYTF
TRBJ2-3 | TRBV11-2 | CASSLASGMDTDTQYF
TRBJ1-1 | TRBV7-2 | CASKTGDRRNTEAFF
TRBJ2-7 | TRBV28 | CASSPQEGFPYEQYF
TRBJ1-5 | TRBV7-2 | CASSLDPPGLTRQPQHF
TRBJ2-3 | TRBV27 | CASSLSGGADTQYF
TRBJ2-7 | TRBV7-8 | CASSLRPLPSYEQYF
TRBJ1-5 | TRBV5-6 | CASSVGGGRNQPQHF
TRBJ2-6 | TRBV20-1 | CSAAVFSRASGANVLTF
TRBJ1-6 | TRBV7-2 | CASSLRGLSPLHF
TRBJ2-3 | TRBV7-2 | CASSLFQDTQYF
TRBJ1-3 | TRBV12-3/TRBV12-4 | CASSSQDRGNTIYF
TRBJ2-7 | TRBV29-1 | CSVAGPSSYEQYF
TRBJ2-1 | TRBV28 | CASSLRVEQFF
TRBJ2-3 | TRBV19 | CASSIGAGRTDTQYF
TRBJ2-1 | TRBV14 | CASSSRMSSYNEQFF
TRBJ2-1 | TRBV20-1 | CSASGTSGYNEQFF
TRBJ1-1 | TRBV29-1 | CSVVDRAAFF
TRBJ1-3 | TRBV12-3/TRBV12-4 | CASSSAGHSGNTIYF
TRBJ1-6 | TRBV28 | CASSGRQFDSPLHF
TRBJ2-1 | TRBV20-1 | CSARPRTIRFNEQFF
TRBJ1-5 | TRBV20-1 | CSAPPEGLPYSNQPQHF
TRBJ2-2 | TRBV28 | CASTSGGPGTGELFF
TRBJ2-3 | TRBV7-8 | CASSLDRTGKADTQYF